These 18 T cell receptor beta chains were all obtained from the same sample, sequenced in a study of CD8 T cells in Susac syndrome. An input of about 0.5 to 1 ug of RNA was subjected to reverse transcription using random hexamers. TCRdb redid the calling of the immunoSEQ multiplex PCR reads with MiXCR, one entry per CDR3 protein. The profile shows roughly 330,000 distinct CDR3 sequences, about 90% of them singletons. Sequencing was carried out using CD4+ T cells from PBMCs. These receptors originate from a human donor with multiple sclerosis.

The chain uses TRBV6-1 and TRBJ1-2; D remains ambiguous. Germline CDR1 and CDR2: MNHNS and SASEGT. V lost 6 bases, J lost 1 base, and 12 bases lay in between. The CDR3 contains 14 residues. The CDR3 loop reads CASREQEGNYGYTF. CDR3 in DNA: TGTGCCAGCAGGGAACAAGAGGGTAACTATGGCTACACCTTC.

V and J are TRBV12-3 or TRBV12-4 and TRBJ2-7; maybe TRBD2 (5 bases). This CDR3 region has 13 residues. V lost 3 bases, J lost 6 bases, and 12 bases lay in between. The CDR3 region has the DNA TGTGCCAGCAGTTTTCGCGTTGAGGGCGAGCAGTACTTC. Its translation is CASSFRVEGEQYF.

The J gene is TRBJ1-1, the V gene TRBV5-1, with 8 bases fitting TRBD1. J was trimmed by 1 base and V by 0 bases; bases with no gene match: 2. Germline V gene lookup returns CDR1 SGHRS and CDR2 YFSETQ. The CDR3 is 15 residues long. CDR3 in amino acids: CASSLEGTGNTEAFF. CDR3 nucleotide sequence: TGCGCCAGCAGCTTGGAGGGGACAGGGAACACTGAAGCTTTCTTT.

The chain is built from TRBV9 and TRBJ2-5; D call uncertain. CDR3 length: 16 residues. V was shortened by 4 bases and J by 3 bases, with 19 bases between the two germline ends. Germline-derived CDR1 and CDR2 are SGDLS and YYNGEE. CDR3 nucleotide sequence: TGTGCCAGCAGCCGTTCGGGTTCCGGGTCGGAAGAGACCCAGTACTTC. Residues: CASSRSGSGSEETQYF.

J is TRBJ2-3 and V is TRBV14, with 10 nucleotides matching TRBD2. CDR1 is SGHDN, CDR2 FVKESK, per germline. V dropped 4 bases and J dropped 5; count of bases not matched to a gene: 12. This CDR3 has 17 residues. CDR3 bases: TGTGCCAGCAGCCCATCCCTTCTAGCGGGGGCCCAAGATACGCAGTATTTT. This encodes CASSPSLLAGAQDTQYF.

The CDR3 sequence: CASSRDTEDGYTF. The CDR3 DNA reads TGCGCCAGCAGCCGGGATACGGAGGATGGCTACACCTTC. This chain connects TRBV4-1 to TRBJ1-2; D unresolved. The CDR3 extends over 13 amino acids. V shed 4 bases and J shed 6 bases, with 12 bases lying between them. Germline V CDR1 and CDR2: MGHRA, YSYEKL.

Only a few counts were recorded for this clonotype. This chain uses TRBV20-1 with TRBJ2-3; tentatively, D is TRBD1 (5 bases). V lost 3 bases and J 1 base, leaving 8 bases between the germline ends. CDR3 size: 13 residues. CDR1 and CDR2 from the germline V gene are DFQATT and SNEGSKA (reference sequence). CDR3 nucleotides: TGCAGTGCTAGGGGGCCCGGCACAGATACGCAGTATTTT. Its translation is CSARGPGTDTQYF.

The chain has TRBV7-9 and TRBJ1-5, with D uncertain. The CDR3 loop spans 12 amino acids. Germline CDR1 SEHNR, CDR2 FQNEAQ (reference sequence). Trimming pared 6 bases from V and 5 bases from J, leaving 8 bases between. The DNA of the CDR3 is TGTGCCAGCAGTTCCGATTATCAGCCCCAGCATTTT. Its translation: CASSSDYQPQHF.

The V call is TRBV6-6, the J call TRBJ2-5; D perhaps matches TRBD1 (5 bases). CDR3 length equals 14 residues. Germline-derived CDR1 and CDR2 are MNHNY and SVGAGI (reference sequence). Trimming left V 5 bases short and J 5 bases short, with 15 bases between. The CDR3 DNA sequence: TGTGCCAGCAGTCGTGCAGGGTCCCGGGAGACCCAGTACTTC. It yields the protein CASSRAGSRETQYF.

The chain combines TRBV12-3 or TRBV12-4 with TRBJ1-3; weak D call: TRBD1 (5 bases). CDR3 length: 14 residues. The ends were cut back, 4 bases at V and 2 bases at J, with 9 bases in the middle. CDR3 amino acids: CASSWDRTGNTIYF. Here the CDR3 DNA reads TGTGCCAGCAGTTGGGACCGGACTGGAAACACCATATATTTT.

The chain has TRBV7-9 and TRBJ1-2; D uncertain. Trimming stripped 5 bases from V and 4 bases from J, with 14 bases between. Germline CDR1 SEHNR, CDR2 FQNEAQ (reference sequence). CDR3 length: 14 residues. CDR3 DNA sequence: TGTGCCAGCAGCCTAGAACAGATATCCTATGGCTACACCTTC. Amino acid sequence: CASSLEQISYGYTF.

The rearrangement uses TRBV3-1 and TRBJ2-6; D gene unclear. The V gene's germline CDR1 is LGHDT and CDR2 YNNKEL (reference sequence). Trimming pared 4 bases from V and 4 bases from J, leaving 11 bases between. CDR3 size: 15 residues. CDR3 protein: CASSPVWVGANVLTF. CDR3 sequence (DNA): TGTGCCAGCAGCCCCGTTTGGGTGGGGGCCAACGTCCTGACTTTC.

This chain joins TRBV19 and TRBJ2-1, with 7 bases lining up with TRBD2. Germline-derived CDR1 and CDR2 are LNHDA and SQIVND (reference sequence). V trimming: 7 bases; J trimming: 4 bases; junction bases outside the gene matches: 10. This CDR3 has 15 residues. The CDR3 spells CASTPMAGEYNEQFF. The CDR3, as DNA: TGTGCCAGTACCCCCATGGCGGGAGAATACAATGAGCAGTTCTTC.

Here the CDR3 reads CASSLGWAPREAFF. The CDR3 DNA reads as TGCGCCAGCAGCTTGGGGTGGGCCCCGCGAGAAGCTTTCTTT. The V call is TRBV5-1, the J call TRBJ1-1; D remains unclear. Germline lookup yields CDR1 SGHRS and CDR2 YFSETQ. The CDR3 contains 14 residues. Trimming pared 0 bases from V and 8 bases from J, leaving 14 bases between.

CDR3 protein: CSARGIAGGPSGVSYNEQFF. The CDR3 DNA is TGCAGTGCTAGGGGTATAGCGGGAGGGCCCTCGGGAGTATCTTACAATGAGCAGTTCTTC. The chain carries TRBV20-1 and TRBJ2-1, with TRBD2 matching 11 bases. The CDR3 sequence is 20 residues long. Germline-derived CDR1 and CDR2 are DFQATT and SNEGSKA (reference sequence). Trimming at V came to 3 bases and at J to 4 bases, leaving 20 bases not matched to a gene.

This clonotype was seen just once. CDR3: CASSRNLEQYF. CDR3 DNA: TGTGCCAGCAGCAGAAACCTCGAGCAGTACTTC. The chain employs TRBV12-3 or TRBV12-4 and TRBJ2-7; D unresolved. The CDR3 runs to 11 residues. V was pared by 6 bases and J by 6 bases, with 9 bases between.

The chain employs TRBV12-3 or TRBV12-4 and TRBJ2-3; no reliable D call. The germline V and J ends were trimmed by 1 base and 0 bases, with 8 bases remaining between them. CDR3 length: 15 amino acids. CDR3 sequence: CASSLEFYSTDTQYF. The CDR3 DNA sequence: TGTGCCAGCAGTTTAGAATTCTATAGCACAGATACGCAGTATTTT.

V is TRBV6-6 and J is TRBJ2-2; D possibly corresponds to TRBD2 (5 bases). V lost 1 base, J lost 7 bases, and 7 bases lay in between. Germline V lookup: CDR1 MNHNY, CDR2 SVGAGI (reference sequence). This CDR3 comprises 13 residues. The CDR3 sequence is CASSYYGSGELFF. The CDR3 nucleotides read TGTGCCAGCAGTTACTATGGGAGCGGGGAGCTGTTTTTT.